These 2 T cell receptor beta chains were sequenced from one sample in a study of cytomegalovirus exposure and HLA in healthy donors. Using immunoSEQ multiplex PCR, the repertoire was profiled, and TCRdb retains in-frame clones only, with some absent. The sample contains about 60,000 clones, around 93% of which appear only once. Sequencing input: PBMCs. Every receptor here comes from a woman younger than 35 in good health and CMV-seropositive.

The chain joins TRBV30 to TRBJ2-1; 9 bases agree with TRBD2. The CDR3 is made up of 15 amino acids. V trimming: 4 bases; J trimming: 13 bases; junction bases outside the gene matches: 17. From germline, CDR1 is GTSNPN and CDR2 SVGIG (reference sequence). The CDR3 sequence: CAWTGLSSGRSPQFF. The CDR3 nucleotides read TGTGCCTGGACGGGGCTTAGTAGCGGGAGATCCCCCCAGTTCTTC.

The genes are TRBV6-6 and TRBJ1-2, with TRBD1 matching over 7 bases. V shed 6 bases and J 3 bases; nucleotides not matched to a gene: 1. The germline gives CDR1 MNHNY, CDR2 SVGAGI (reference sequence). The CDR3 spans 12 residues. The CDR3 sequence is CASSGTDYGYTF. The CDR3 DNA reads TGTGCCAGCAGCGGGACAGACTATGGCTACACCTTC.